The clone carrying this T cell receptor beta chain came up a few times. The antigen is undetermined. Researchers ran the PCR with 60 Vbeta and 13 Jbeta primers. The table came from immunoSEQ multiplex PCR; TCRdb's copy has only in-frame clones and leaves some out. Of more than 150,000 clones listed, 70% to 85% are singletons. J lost 2 bases, V lost 0 bases, and 6 bases had no gene match. The germline V gene encodes CDR1 LGHNA and CDR2 YNFKEQ. The CDR3 loop spans 16 amino acids. These data originate in a study of cytomegalovirus exposure and HLA in healthy donors. Notes on the study in general: Cytomegalovirus-associated status was assigned to approximately 160 TCR beta chains. A previous analysis found most TCR beta V segments productive roughly 90% or roughly 30% of the time.

The chain uses TRBV4-2 and TRBJ1-2; 7 bases align to TRBD1. Specimen: PBMCs. This TCR was recovered from a girl aged 2-10 years in good health and CMV-seropositive. The CDR3 coding sequence is TGTGCCAGCAGCCAAGATTTTGTGGGACAGAACTATGGCTACACCTTC. It specifies CASSQDFVGQNYGYTF.